Listed here are 22 T cell receptor beta chains from one sample, sequenced in a study of blood T cells in healthy people across ages. A second PCR, run for about 6 to 12 cycles, used a sample-barcoded 5' primer plus a J-beta primer mix. TCRdb independently ran MiXCR on the 5' RACE reads; one entry per CDR3 protein. The data contain 1.5 million to 2 million distinct CDR3 sequences, 28% of them singletons. Sample: blood. The origin of the receptors is a woman aged 25-40 years in good health.

A few counts support this clonotype. The chain links TRBV7-9 to TRBJ2-1; possibly TRBD2 for D (5 bases). From germline, CDR1 is SEHNR and CDR2 FQNEAQ (reference sequence). Trimming removed 5 bases from V and 2 bases from J, with 16 bases in between. The CDR3 sequence is 16 residues long. CDR3 sequence (DNA): TGTGCCAGCAGCCAGTCCGGAGGTATCCCCTACAATGAGCAGTTCTTC. The encoded protein is CASSQSGGIPYNEQFF.

The chain couples TRBV25-1 to TRBJ2-7; D perhaps matches TRBD1 (6 bases). This CDR3 contains 14 residues. The germline V gene has CDR1 MGHDK and CDR2 SYGVNS. Trimming stripped 3 bases from V and 3 bases from J, with 12 bases between. CDR3 sequence: CASSEPGANYEQYF. CDR3 sequence (DNA): TGTGCCAGCAGTGAGCCAGGGGCGAACTACGAGCAGTACTTC.

This clonotype was seen ten or more times. This rearrangement joins TRBV18 to TRBJ2-7; possibly TRBD1 for D (6 bases). Germline values: CDR1 KGHSH, CDR2 LQKENI. The V end was cut by 2 bases, the J end by 4 bases, with 9 bases between. The CDR3 sequence is 13 residues long. The CDR3 is CASSPYTGYEQYF. In DNA form, the CDR3 reads TGTGCCAGCTCACCATATACAGGGTACGAGCAGTACTTC.

In regard to this clonotype: At one end the junction does not follow the germline gene, possibly because of a read error. J is TRBJ2-7 and V is TRBV10-3; no firm D call. This CDR3 contains 13 residues. Germline values: CDR1 ENHRY, CDR2 SYGVKD. The CDR3 DNA is TGTACCATCAGTCCCGCCCAGAGCGACGAGCAGTACTTC. Translated, it gives CTISPAQSDEQYF.

This clonotype came up many times. The chain combines TRBV10-1 with TRBJ2-7, with 9 positions matching TRBD2. This CDR3 region has 13 residues. In germline, CDR1 is WNHNN, CDR2 SYGVQD (reference sequence). The trim removed 5 bases at V and 6 bases at J, leaving 5 bases unmatched. This CDR3 is CASSTSGSGEQYF. CDR3 bases: TGCGCCAGCAGTACTAGCGGGTCTGGCGAGCAGTACTTC.

The CDR3 DNA is TGTGCCATCAGACCTAGCGGGGGGGCCACGAGCACCGGGGAGCTGTTTTTT. Translation: CAIRPSGGATSTGELFF. The chain has TRBV10-3 and TRBJ2-2, with 12 bases identical to TRBD2. Trimming removed 6 bases from V and 4 bases from J; junction bases left unmatched: 9. This CDR3 has 17 residues. The V gene's germline CDR1 is ENHRY and CDR2 SYGVKD.

This clonotype appeared a few times. The chain joins TRBV20-1 to TRBJ2-3; D is undetermined. CDR3 length: 11 amino acids. From germline, CDR1 is DFQATT and CDR2 SNEGSKA (reference sequence). V was pared by 6 bases and J by 4 bases, with 8 bases between. DNA for the CDR3: TGCAGTGCGAGTAGTCCAGATACGCAGTATTTT. Translating gives CSASSPDTQYF.

This clonotype was counted only a few times. The CDR3 DNA sequence: TGTGCCAGCAGCCGCCGGACAGGGGGCTTCGGGGAGCTGTTTTTT. Translating it yields CASSRRTGGFGELFF. J is TRBJ2-2 and V is TRBV7-6; 11 bases map to TRBD1. Germline V lookup: CDR1 SGHVS, CDR2 FNYEAQ. The CDR3 totals 15 residues. V trimming: 5 bases; J trimming: 7 bases; junction bases outside the gene matches: 6.

The rearrangement uses TRBV15 and TRBJ1-5; the D is unclear. Trimming took 4 bases from V and 7 from J, leaving 14 bases between them. The CDR3 sequence is 14 residues long. The germline V gene has CDR1 LNHNV and CDR2 YYDKDF (reference sequence). Here the CDR3 reads CATSIRRVGQPQHF. Written as DNA, the CDR3 is TGTGCCACCAGCATTCGACGGGTTGGGCAGCCCCAGCATTTT.

CDR3 DNA: TGTGCCAGCTCTACCTACGAAGCGGGGAAGAATACGCAGTATTTT. It codes for CASSTYEAGKNTQYF. The chain uses TRBV9 and TRBJ2-3; 7 bases map to TRBD2. This CDR3 contains 15 residues. V lost 7 bases and J lost 7; bases outside the gene matches: 15. Germline V gene data show CDR1 as SGDLS and CDR2 as YYNGEE.

The rearrangement uses TRBV20-1 and TRBJ1-2; 7 bases fit TRBD1. J was trimmed by 4 bases and V by 2 bases; bases with no gene match: 4. Germline CDR1 is DFQATT and CDR2 is SNEGSKA (reference sequence). The CDR3 totals 13 residues. Here the CDR3 reads CSARTGESYGYTF. DNA for the CDR3: TGCAGTGCTAGAACAGGGGAGAGCTATGGCTACACCTTC.

This clonotype was detected only a few times. Compared with germline, one end of the junction differs, possibly owing to a read error. The rearrangement links TRBV7-3 to TRBJ2-2, with D possibly being TRBD2 (6 bases). Germline V gene lookup returns CDR1 SGHTA and CDR2 FQGTGA. This CDR3 has 14 amino acids. DNA of the CDR3: TGTGCCAGCAGCTCATCCGCGAACACCGGGGGGCTGTTTTTT. Protein product: CASSSSANTGGLFF.

This clonotype has ten or more counts. The rearrangement uses TRBV12-3 or TRBV12-4 and TRBJ2-5, with 9 bases identical to TRBD2. The CDR3 runs 15 residues. J lost 5 bases, V lost 6 bases, and 10 bases had no gene match. In DNA, the CDR3 is TGTGCCAGCAGCCCCTTAGCGGGAGAAAGGGAGACCCAGTACTTC. Its protein product is CASSPLAGERETQYF.

The chain has TRBV12-3 or TRBV12-4 and TRBJ2-4; no reliable D call. This CDR3 has 15 amino acids. The V gene lost 2 bases and the J gene lost 1 base, with 9 bases spanning the gap. In nucleotides, the CDR3 is TGTGCCAGCAGTTTAAACGGAGTGGCCAAAAACATTCAGTACTTC. Translating it yields CASSLNGVAKNIQYF.

With respect to this clonotype: One end of the junction does not line up with germline, which may come from a read error. The CDR3 DNA reads as TGTGCCAGCAGTACCTGGGGACAAAACTATGGCTGCACCTTC. Protein sequence: CASSTWGQNYGCTF. The V gene is TRBV9, the J gene TRBJ1-2, with a tentative D call TRBD1 (6 bases). The CDR3 has 14 amino acids. The V gene's germline CDR1 is SGDLS and CDR2 YYNGEE.

This clonotype was observed at least ten times. The V and J genes are TRBV7-9 and TRBJ2-5; no firm D call. Trimming stripped 5 bases from V and 7 bases from J, with 14 bases between. CDR1 is SEHNR and CDR2 is FQNEAQ in the germline V gene (reference sequence). The CDR3 has 13 residues. The CDR3 bases are TGTGCCAGCAGCCCCTCTACCTCAGGGACCCAGTACTTC. It translates to CASSPSTSGTQYF.

The chain recombines TRBV12-3 or TRBV12-4 with TRBJ2-1, with D hard to call. The J call is in doubt because the DNA end fits TRBJ2-7 better. This CDR3 has 15 residues. The CDR3 DNA follows: TGTGCCAGCAATATTAATAATAGGCCCTACAATGAGCAGTACTTC. Its protein is CASNINNRPYNEQYF.

Turning to this clonotype: A read error may explain this, as a much larger clone is one base away. The rearrangement links TRBV5-5 to TRBJ2-7, with 9 bases lining up with TRBD1. Germline V CDR1 and CDR2: SGHKS, YYEKEE (reference sequence). The CDR3 spans 14 residues. V lost 6 bases, J lost 2 bases, and 6 bases stayed unmatched. The CDR3 region is CASNFGTGPYEQYF. CDR3 nucleotides: TGTGCCAGCAACTTCGGGACAGGGCCCTACGAGCAGTACTTC.

The J gene is TRBJ2-3, the V gene TRBV11-1, with 15 bases lining up with TRBD2. The CDR3 is 15 residues long. V was clipped by 5 bases and J by 7 bases; unmatched bases: 4. CDR1 SGHAT and CDR2 FQDESV come from the germline V gene (reference sequence). This chain's CDR3 is CASSRTSGGANTQYF. CDR3 nucleotide sequence: TGTGCCAGCAGCCGGACTAGCGGGGGGGCAAATACGCAGTATTTT.

This clonotype was counted between two and nine times. The chain couples TRBV28 to TRBJ2-7; D remains unclear. The ends were cut back, 5 bases at V and 5 bases at J, with 7 bases in the middle. CDR1 MDHEN and CDR2 SYDVKM come from the germline V gene. This CDR3 has 11 amino acids. The CDR3 DNA reads as TGTGCCAGCAGTACCTTACACGAGCAGTACTTC. Protein sequence: CASSTLHEQYF.

On this clonotype itself: A read error may produce the germline difference seen at one junction end. The chain uses TRBV18 and TRBJ1-1; D is uncertain. Germline lookup yields CDR1 KGHSH and CDR2 LQKENI. The CDR3 loop spans 13 amino acids. The CDR3 loop is CASSPALNAEAFF. Here the CDR3 DNA reads TGTGCCAGCTCACCTGCATTGAACGCTGAAGCTTTCTTT. The full variable domain, its missing parts supplied by reference TRBV18 and TRBJ1-1, is NAGVMQNPRHLVRRRGQEARLRCSPMKGHSHVYWYRQLPEEGLKFMVYLQKENIIDESGMPKERFSAEFPKEGPSILRIQQVVRGDSAAYFCASSPALNAEAFFGQGTRLTVV.

This clonotype was recorded a few times. The chain recombines TRBV5-1 with TRBJ2-1; 8 bases line up with TRBD2. Germline V gene sequence: CDR1 SGHRS, CDR2 YFSETQ. The CDR3 runs 16 residues. Trimming at V came to 0 bases and at J to 6 bases, leaving 8 bases not matched to a gene. This CDR3 is CASSLAQTGGTNEQFF. The CDR3 region has the DNA TGCGCCAGCAGCTTGGCCCAAACGGGGGGGACCAATGAGCAGTTCTTC.